This T cell receptor beta chain was found in a study of blood T cell repertoires in COVID-19 (dated by TCRdb to about 2020). With regard to the full study: Collaborator samples came from the United States, Italy and Spain and covered acute and convalescent phases of COVID-19. The samples were drawn from the first 160 participants of the ongoing ImmuneRACE study and from 950 to 1,500 subjects provided by 6 global collaborators. The prospective study material was composed of cDNA or gDNA derived from T cells, B-cell-depleted T cells, or PBMCs. Nearly every sample came with metadata listing a de-identified subject ID, COVID-19 status, age in years and sex. HLA class I and class II types, where available, came from metadata supplied by the sample provider rather than from assay-based typing. Deeply sampled blood TCRbeta repertoires from subjects exposed to, actively infected with, or recovered from COVID-19 were included in the dataset. The repertoires were made available in a free public database intended to serve as a resource for research on the immune response to SARS-CoV-2.

Comments on this clone: Its antigen is currently not known. Base-call qualities are not available, and no considerably larger clone is one nucleotide away.

TCRbeta CDR3 regions were amplified from genomic DNA by means of the immunoSEQ Assay, a bias-controlled multiplex PCR. As for the original processing: Nucleated cell counts per sample were estimated from amplification of reference gene primers within the assay. To quantify the absolute abundance of each unique TCRbeta CDR3 rearrangement, sequence reads were collapsed and filtered. Productive Simpson clonality was computed per sample as the square root of Simpson's diversity index over productive rearrangements. The source is immuneACCESS, and TCRdb retained only in-frame sequences with V and J called. Part of the clones is not carried over; for the studies checked, unresolved V genes explain less than half of this, and the remainder is unexplained. V, J and clone size derive from that table, while D and trimming were established from the DNA sequence. For this sample the table gives 120,000 to 150,000 clones, of which about 83% were detected only once. 7% to 9.5% of the sample belongs to the ten largest clones.

Taken from the germline V gene (reference sequence), the CDR1 and CDR2 loops are LGHDT and YNNKEL. The trim is 5 bases for V and 7 bases for J, with a gap of 15 bases between the germline ends. There are 14 amino acids in the CDR3, from cysteine to phenylalanine inclusive. Only the CDR3 part of the read is kept: 42 bases, read in frame from the first base. One collaborating source in Seattle enrolled patients while the patients were actively infected and followed the patients over time throughout the course of disease. Whole blood was collected in K2EDTA tubes by collaborating institutions according to the institutions' own protocols. For TCRbeta analysis, collaborators shipped samples as frozen whole blood, isolated PBMCs, or DNA extracted from either of those sample types. Overall results and qualifications from the work: How much clinical and demographic metadata was included differed by source and by participant, and the metadata was provided uncurated.

The V and J genes are TRBV3-1 (or the pseudogene TRBV3-2) and TRBJ1-5, and perhaps TRBD1 as D gene, on 5 matching bases. The sequencing input was peripheral blood. The sequence derives from a man in his thirties or forties with COVID-19, enrolled during active disease. The CDR3 reads as follows: CASSYGQKGQPQHF. The sequenced DNA is TGTGCCAGCAGCTACGGACAAAAAGGACAGCCCCAGCATTTT.